This TCR beta chain was profiled in a study of PD-1 blockade in classical Hodgkin lymphoma. Overall study findings and caveats: Reasons behind the repertoire differences stay unclear, perhaps disease activity or earlier therapy. Newly diagnosed patients had diversity similar to the baseline diversity of complete responders.

This clone came up a few times. The target antigen is unknown. Each and every patient relapsed after autologous stem cell transplantation, and patients got differing brentuximab vedotin exposure. Relapsed/refractory classical Hodgkin lymphoma patients had complete, partial or progressive responses. Here immunoSEQ multiplex PCR was the method, and the copy in TCRdb shows in-frame clones only, minus some. The sample lists around 45,000 clones; 85% to 90% were seen once. The CDR3 has 11 amino acids. The V gene lost 1 base and the J gene lost 7 bases, with 6 bases spanning the gap. The sample in question was peripheral blood mononuclear cells (PBMCs), obtained at baseline. This receptor was identified in a human donor with classical Hodgkin lymphoma. The chain joins TRBV5-3 to TRBJ2-7, with D unclear. TRBV5-3 is flagged as an ORF with uncertain function. The CDR3 sequence: CARSLPEEQYF. The CDR3 DNA reads as TGTGCCAGAAGCTTGCCTGAAGAGCAGTACTTC.